Presented here are 14 T cell receptor beta chains from one specimen sequenced in a study of lymphopenia after photon versus proton radiotherapy. Assay: immunoSEQ multiplex PCR; the TCRdb copy retains only in-frame clones and omits some. The sample shows approximately 58,000 clones, more than 70% of them seen only once. The sample consisted of peripheral blood, taken from a patient treated with photon-based radiotherapy. Receptors were obtained from a man aged 45-65 years with gastric cancer.

V and J are TRBV7-2 and TRBJ2-1; D unclear. Trimming pared 4 bases from V and 0 bases from J, leaving 10 bases between. Germline loops: CDR1 SGHTA, CDR2 FQGNSA. This CDR3 contains 15 residues. CDR3 sequence (DNA): TGTGCCAGCAGCTATGAACATAGCTCCTACAATGAGCAGTTCTTC. It codes for CASSYEHSSYNEQFF.

The V gene is TRBV5-1, the J gene TRBJ2-4, with 13 nucleotides matching TRBD2. CDR3 length: 16 residues. Looked up from germline, CDR1 is SGHRS and CDR2 is YFSETQ. With 3 bases clipped from V and 2 bases from J, the junction kept 2 bases outside the gene matches. CDR3 nucleotide sequence: TGCGCCAGCAGCTCCGGGACTAGCGGGACCAAAAACATTCAGTACTTC. Translating it yields CASSSGTSGTKNIQYF.

CDR3 in amino acids: CASSLGVAGEDGYTF. CDR3 nucleotide sequence: TGTGCCAGCAGCTTAGGGGTGGCAGGGGAGGATGGCTACACCTTC. This rearrangement joins TRBV7-9 to TRBJ1-2, with D possibly TRBD1 on 6 matching bases. With 1 base removed from V and 6 bases from J, the gap between germline ends came to 15 bases. The V gene's germline CDR1 is SEHNR and CDR2 FQNEAQ (reference sequence). This CDR3 contains 15 residues.

This clone was observed a single time. The chain has TRBV7-9 and TRBJ2-7; D not certain. The V gene lost 5 bases and the J gene lost 6 bases, with 8 bases spanning the gap. CDR1 and CDR2 from the germline V gene are SEHNR and FQNEAQ (reference sequence). The CDR3 contains 11 residues. CDR3 DNA sequence: TGTGCCAGCAGCACCACCTCCGAGCAGTACTTC. It yields the protein CASSTTSEQYF.

The chain combines TRBV27 with TRBJ2-7; the D gene could be TRBD1 or TRBD2 (5 bases each). The CDR3 spans 14 residues. The ends were cut back, 3 bases at V and 4 bases at J, with 13 bases in the middle. Looked up from germline, CDR1 is MNHEY and CDR2 is SMNVEV (reference sequence). DNA of the CDR3: TGTGCCAGCAGTTTGATGGGACCCTTATACGAGCAGTACTTC. Protein: CASSLMGPLYEQYF.

CDR3 DNA sequence: TGTGCCAGCAGTTCGGAGCGGGAGGGCTGGGGGACCCAGTACTTC. As protein: CASSSEREGWGTQYF. The chain couples TRBV28 to TRBJ2-5; 10 bases map to TRBD2. Germline V CDR1 and CDR2: MDHEN, SYDVKM. J was trimmed by 7 bases and V by 4 bases; bases with no gene match: 9. This CDR3 comprises 15 residues.

There are a few counts of this clone. CDR3 nucleotides: TGTGCCATCCACCGGGCGAACGCGAACACCGGGGAGCTGTTTTTT. It yields the protein CAIHRANANTGELFF. The chain combines TRBV7-8 with TRBJ2-2; no firm D call. From germline, CDR1 is SGHVS and CDR2 FQNEAQ. Trimming took off 10 bases at V and 0 bases at J, with 15 bases between the two ends. The CDR3 contains 15 residues.

The CDR3 DNA reads TGTGCCAGCAGTTTCTTGTGGGAGCTGGGAGAGACCCAGTACTTC. Translation gives CASSFLWELGETQYF. This chain connects TRBV27 to TRBJ2-5, with D maybe TRBD2 (5 bases). CDR1 and CDR2 from the germline V gene are MNHEY and SMNVEV (reference sequence). Between the trimmed V and J ends, which lost 3 bases and 4 bases, there was a span of 15 bases. This CDR3 contains 15 residues.

The chain couples TRBV30 to TRBJ2-1; unclear D gene. V gave up 1 base and J gave up 2 bases, with 6 bases separating them. CDR3 size: 13 residues. Germline V gives CDR1 GTSNPN, CDR2 SVGIG (reference sequence). In DNA form, the CDR3 reads TGTGCCTGGAGTGCAGCGACCTACAATGAGCAGTTCTTC. This encodes CAWSAATYNEQFF.

This clone was seen more than once but under ten times. The rearrangement joins TRBV5-6 to TRBJ2-7; TRBD1 is a possible D gene (5 bases). The ends were cut back, 0 bases at V and 3 bases at J, with 7 bases in the middle. CDR1 and CDR2 (germline): SGHDT, YYEEEE. The CDR3 length is 13 residues. The CDR3: CASSLAQGYEQYF. DNA for the CDR3: TGTGCCAGCAGCTTGGCCCAGGGCTACGAGCAGTACTTC.

This chain's CDR3 is CASSLAATENTEAFF. In DNA, the CDR3 is TGTGCCAGCAGTCTGGCTGCGACAGAGAACACTGAAGCTTTCTTT. The gene calls are TRBV28 and TRBJ1-1; the D gene is possibly TRBD1 (5 bases). Trimming took off 5 bases at V and 1 base at J, with 14 bases between the two ends. There are 15 residues in the CDR3. Germline V gene lookup returns CDR1 MDHEN and CDR2 SYDVKM.

The genes are TRBV27 and TRBJ2-7; D may match TRBD1 or TRBD2 (5 bases each). The CDR3 length is 14 residues. V was clipped by 6 bases and J by 0 bases, with 12 bases between them. Germline V gives CDR1 MNHEY, CDR2 SMNVEV (reference sequence). CDR3 in amino acids: CASSSGASSYEQYF. Written as DNA, the CDR3 is TGTGCCAGCAGCTCCGGGGCGAGCTCCTACGAGCAGTACTTC.

This chain uses TRBV5-1 with TRBJ2-5; D gene ambiguous. Germline assignment: CDR1 SGHRS and CDR2 YFSETQ. The CDR3 extends over 14 amino acids. Trimming left V 0 bases short and J 4 bases short, with 10 bases between. The CDR3 region is CASSLAGMGETQYF. DNA of the CDR3: TGCGCCAGCAGCTTGGCTGGGATGGGAGAGACCCAGTACTTC.

This clone was seen only once. At one end, the junction sequence differs from germline, possibly due to a read error. V usage is TRBV7-9 and J usage is TRBJ2-7, with D possibly matching TRBD1 (6 bases). The CDR3 length is 14 residues. Per germline, CDR1 SEHNR and CDR2 FQNEAQ (reference sequence). Written as DNA, the CDR3 is TGCGCCAGCAGCCCCGGGACAACAGCCTACGAGCAGTACTTC. It translates to CASSPGTTAYEQYF.